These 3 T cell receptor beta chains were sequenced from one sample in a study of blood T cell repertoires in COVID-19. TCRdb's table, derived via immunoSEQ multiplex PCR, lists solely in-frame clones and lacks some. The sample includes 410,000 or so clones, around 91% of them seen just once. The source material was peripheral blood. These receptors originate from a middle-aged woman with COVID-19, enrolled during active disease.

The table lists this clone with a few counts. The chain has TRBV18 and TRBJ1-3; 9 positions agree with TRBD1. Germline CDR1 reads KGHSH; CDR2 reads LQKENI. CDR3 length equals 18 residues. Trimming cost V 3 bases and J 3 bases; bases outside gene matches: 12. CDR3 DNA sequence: TGTGCCAGCTCACCCGTCCCGGGACAGGGTTCTAGTGGAAACACCATATATTTT. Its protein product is CASSPVPGQGSSGNTIYF.

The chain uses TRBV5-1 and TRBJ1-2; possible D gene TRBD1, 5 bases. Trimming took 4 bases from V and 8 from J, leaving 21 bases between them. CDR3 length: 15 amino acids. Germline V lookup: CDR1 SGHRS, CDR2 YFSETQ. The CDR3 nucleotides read TGCGCCAGCAGCCCCCGGACGACAGCAGCTGAGGGCTACACCTTC. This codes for CASSPRTTAAEGYTF.

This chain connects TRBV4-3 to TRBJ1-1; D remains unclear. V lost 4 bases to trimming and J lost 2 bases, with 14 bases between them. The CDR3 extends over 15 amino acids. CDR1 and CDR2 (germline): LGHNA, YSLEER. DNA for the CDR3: TGCGCCAGCAGCCTCATCCCCAGGCACAACACTGAAGCTTTCTTT. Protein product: CASSLIPRHNTEAFF.